The source of this T cell receptor (beta chain) is a study of blood T cells in healthy people across ages. This CDR3 region has 14 residues. CDR1 and CDR2 (germline): SGHDT, YYEEEE. V lost 2 bases and J lost 3, with 9 bases in between. Using a J-beta primer mix together with a sample-barcoded 5' primer, a second PCR was run for about 6 to 11 cycles. MiXCR, run by TCRdb on the 5' RACE reads, gives a single entry per CDR3 protein. The table lists about 1.1 million distinct CDR3 sequences, approximately 38% of them singletons. This clonotype occurred a few times. Its antigen remains unidentified. General study points: There were more naive CD4+ cells and higher diversity in long-lived donors than in aged donors.

The V gene is TRBV5-6, the J gene TRBJ1-5; a possible D gene is TRBD1 (6 bases). Material: blood. The sequence came from a man in his late teens or twenties in good health. CDR3 sequence: CASSLNRVNQPQHF. CDR3 coding DNA: TGTGCCAGCAGCTTAAACAGGGTCAATCAGCCCCAGCATTTT. Using reference TRBV5-6 and TRBJ1-5 for the parts outside the CDR3, the full variable domain is DAGVTQSPTHLIKTRGQQVTLRCSPKSGHDTVSWYQQALGQGPQFIFQYYEEEERQRGNFPDRFSGHQFPNYSSELNVNALLLGDSALYLCASSLNRVNQPQHFGDGTRLSIL.